The 14 T cell receptor beta chains below were found in one sample sequenced in a study of cytomegalovirus exposure and HLA in healthy donors. Data came from immunoSEQ multiplex PCR; TCRdb stores just in-frame clones and leaves some out. The sample lists about 140,000 clones, about nine tenths occurring once. Sequenced material: PBMCs. Source of these receptors: a man younger than 35 in good health and CMV-seronegative.

The chain couples TRBV10-3 to TRBJ2-1; tentatively, D is TRBD2 (5 bases). This CDR3 has 11 amino acids. V lost 5 bases and J 9 bases, leaving 8 bases between the germline ends. Germline loops: CDR1 ENHRY, CDR2 SYGVKD. The CDR3 here is CAISSLVEQFF. Here the CDR3 DNA reads TGTGCCATCAGTTCACTAGTTGAGCAGTTCTTC.

V usage is TRBV5-1 and J usage is TRBJ1-1, with D unclear. V was shortened by 0 bases and J by 1 base, with 10 bases between the two germline ends. Germline CDR1 and CDR2: SGHRS and YFSETQ. CDR3 length: 15 amino acids. CDR3 nucleotide sequence: TGCGCCAGCAGCTTGGACTCACCTACGAACACTGAAGCTTTCTTT. Amino acid sequence: CASSLDSPTNTEAFF.

The rearrangement joins TRBV28 to TRBJ1-1, with a weak D call TRBD1 (5 bases). Germline V gene sequence: CDR1 MDHEN, CDR2 SYDVKM. V was shortened by 7 bases and J by 8 bases, with 14 bases between the two germline ends. The length of the CDR3 is 12 residues. The CDR3 bases are TGTGCCAGCACTCTGGGGGGACCCGAAGCTTTCTTT. Amino acids: CASTLGGPEAFF. The full variable domain, in which reference TRBV28 and TRBJ1-1 provide the parts outside the CDR3, is DVKVTQSSRYLVKRTGEKVFLECVQDMDHENMFWYRQDPGLGLRLIYFSYDVKMKEKGDIPEGYSVSREKKERFSLILESASTNQTSMYLCASTLGGPEAFFGQGTRLTVV.

This sequence joins TRBV6-1 and TRBJ2-7; perhaps TRBD1 as D (5 bases). The germline gives CDR1 MNHNS, CDR2 SASEGT. With 3 bases removed from V and 2 bases from J, the gap between germline ends came to 17 bases. The CDR3 has 16 amino acids. The chain's CDR3 is CASSDPQGLPTYEQYF. CDR3 DNA: TGTGCCAGCAGTGACCCTCAGGGCCTCCCCACCTACGAGCAGTACTTC.

The sample holds a few counts of this clone. The gene calls are TRBV5-6 and TRBJ2-3; TRBD2 might be the D (6 bases). This CDR3 is 13 amino acids long. The germline V and J ends were trimmed by 0 bases and 5 bases, with 7 bases remaining between them. The V gene's germline CDR1 is SGHDT and CDR2 YYEEEE. CDR3 in amino acids: CASSLAGVDTQYF. The CDR3 DNA reads TGTGCCAGCAGCTTGGCGGGAGTAGATACGCAGTATTTT.

The J gene is TRBJ1-1, the V gene TRBV6-5; 8 bases agree with TRBD1. Germline loops: CDR1 MNHEY, CDR2 SVGAGI. V shed 6 bases, J shed 5 bases, and the junction held 8 bases outside the gene matches. The CDR3 spans 14 residues. The CDR3 nucleotides read TGTGCCAGCAGGGATGACAGGGGAGGGACTGAAGCTTTCTTT. Translated, it gives CASRDDRGGTEAFF.

This clone turned up a few times. This chain joins TRBV7-8 and TRBJ1-2, with D possibly being TRBD1 (6 bases). V lost 7 bases and J 2 bases, leaving 11 bases between the germline ends. The CDR3 extends over 13 amino acids. Per the germline V gene, CDR1 is SGHVS and CDR2 is FQNEAQ. CDR3 bases: TGTGCCAGCACTCGACAGGCGAACTATGGCTACACCTTC. As protein: CASTRQANYGYTF.

This rearrangement joins TRBV27 to TRBJ2-5; 11 nucleotides match TRBD1. V lost 5 bases to trimming and J lost 5 bases; unmatched junction nucleotides: 4. The CDR3 covers 14 residues. The germline V gene has CDR1 MNHEY and CDR2 SMNVEV (reference sequence). The CDR3 reads CASSPGTGGETQYF. The CDR3 DNA is TGTGCCAGCAGTCCAGGGACAGGGGGGGAGACCCAGTACTTC.

The chain couples TRBV9 to TRBJ1-1, with TRBD1 as a possible D gene (5 bases). The CDR3 is 13 amino acids. Looked up from germline, CDR1 is SGDLS and CDR2 is YYNGEE. Trimming took off 7 bases at V and 3 bases at J, with 13 bases between the two ends. CDR3 sequence: CASDGGEDTEAFF. CDR3 coding DNA: TGTGCCAGCGACGGGGGGGAGGACACTGAAGCTTTCTTT.

The CDR3 here is CAWIWTINEQFF. As DNA, the CDR3 is TGTGCCTGGATTTGGACAATCAATGAGCAGTTCTTC. The V call is TRBV30, the J call TRBJ2-1; TRBD1 is a possible D gene (5 bases). CDR1 and CDR2 (germline): GTSNPN, SVGIG (reference sequence). The CDR3 length is 12 residues. V was cut by 4 bases and J by 6 bases, with 10 bases left in between.

This clone has a single count. This chain uses TRBV7-7 with TRBJ2-5; D possibly corresponds to TRBD1 (5 bases). The CDR3 has 15 amino acids. The germline gives CDR1 SSHAT, CDR2 FNYEAQ (reference sequence). Trimming cost V 3 bases and J 2 bases, with 13 bases left between them. DNA of the CDR3: TGTGCCAGCAGCTTGGGTGGACAAGAACAAGAGACCCAGTACTTC. It encodes CASSLGGQEQETQYF.

The chain combines TRBV27 with TRBJ1-5; the D gene is possibly TRBD1 (6 bases). This CDR3 spans 15 amino acids. CDR1 and CDR2 from the germline V gene are MNHEY and SMNVEV (reference sequence). The germline V and J ends were trimmed by 4 bases and 3 bases, with 13 bases remaining between them. This chain's CDR3 is CASSCRTEDNQPQHF. The CDR3 nucleotides are TGTGCCAGCAGTTGCCGGACAGAAGACAATCAGCCCCAGCATTTT.

The chain joins TRBV7-2 to TRBJ2-7; 7 nucleotides line up with TRBD2. This CDR3 is built from 14 residues. After removal of 6 bases from V and 6 bases from J, the junction contained 11 bases not matched to a gene. The germline V gene encodes CDR1 SGHTA and CDR2 FQGNSA. The DNA for the CDR3 is TGTGCCAGCAGTTTACGGACTAGTTTTGCCGAGCAGTACTTC. Translation gives CASSLRTSFAEQYF. The variable domain in full, completed from reference TRBV7-2 and TRBJ2-7, reads GAGVSQSPSNKVTEKGKDVELRCDPISGHTALYWYRQSLGQGLEFLIYFQGNSAPDKSGLPSDRFSAERTGGSVSTLTIQRTQQEDSAVYLCASSLRTSFAEQYFGPGTRLTVT.

J is TRBJ2-7 and V is TRBV15; 11 positions match TRBD1. With 5 bases clipped from V and 0 bases from J, the junction kept 12 bases outside the gene matches. Germline V lookup: CDR1 LNHNV, CDR2 YYDKDF (reference sequence). This CDR3 comprises 18 residues. Written as DNA, the CDR3 is TGTGCCACCAGCGACCAGGACAGGGGGCTTATGAGCTCCTACGAGCAGTACTTC. This gives the protein CATSDQDRGLMSSYEQYF.